This T cell receptor beta chain was retrieved from a study of T cells in Graves' hyperthyroidism and ophthalmopathy (dated by TCRdb to between 2018 and 2020). Regarding the research as a whole: Peripheral blood was sampled at the time of initial diagnosis, prior to any treatment. In about six Graves' hyperthyroidism patients, the study also compared T-cell repertoires from thyroid tissue with T-cell repertoires from blood. To identify distinguishing TCR V-J signatures, a discovery cohort of about 100 patients was used, comprising 40 to 45 with Graves' ophthalmopathy and roughly 60 with stable Graves' hyperthyroidism. Whether ophthalmopathy could be predicted prospectively was tested in an independent validation cohort made up of 18 to 20 hyperthyroidism patients plus 17 patients who later progressed to ophthalmopathy. The paper reports TCR Vbeta CDR3 sequencing of some 140 peripheral blood samples: fewer than 50 ophthalmopathy, about 75 hyperthyroidism and approximately 17 progressor patients. The 95 to 100 discovery patients were randomly split 7:3 into training and test sets. After sampling, hyperthyroidism patients received methimazole starting at 30 mg daily, and ophthalmopathy patients received high-dose intravenous methylprednisolone.

Amplification of TCR beta CDR3 regions was carried out from RNA transcripts. For the first round of RT-PCR on the TCR CDR3, the HTBI primer set was used together with the Qiagen OneStep RT-PCR kit. Libraries were constructed in a second round of multiplex PCR, after which size selection and purification were performed. Paired-end sequencing of the libraries was performed with 100 bp reads on an Illumina HiSeq2000. The original pipeline was this. Raw data were processed with SOAPnuke, discarding reads with adapters, uncalled bases, mean Phred below 15, or no exact constant-primer or identifier match. COPE v1.2.5 was used to merge the high-quality paired reads, and each unique nucleotide sequence was defined as a clonotype. MiTCR v1.1 was used to align the clonotypes against IMGT TRBV, TRBD and TRBJ reference segments. The analysis was restricted to V-J combinations with a frequency above 0.0001, which together covered about 99% of the repertoires. The TCS score was defined as the ratio of F50 (clonal expansion) to E x V (chaos), calculated using BLOSUM62-based TCRdist between CDR3 peptides within each V-J. Welch's t-statistics and random forest reduced 500 to 650 V-J features to roughly 13, which were used in a naive Bayes classifier (R e1071). Starting from the raw public reads, TCRdb applied fastp trimming at Q25, assembled clones with MiXCR and retained in-frame beta chains. Every CDR3 protein is listed once, alongside the most common genes and DNA of its rows. In this record, the V and J calls reflect TCRdb's handling and not the investigators' own analysis. Here the sample has around 33,000 distinct CDR3 sequences; approximately 50% occur a single time. 5.5% to 8% of the sample is taken by the ten largest.

Overall study outcomes, separate from this receptor: In cross-validation, a model built on a 13 V-J signature told ophthalmopathy apart from stable hyperthyroidism with roughly 87% sensitivity and 81% to 82% specificity, and in testing the same model reached 80%/75%. Most expanded thyroid clonotypes (frequency above 0.001) were also detected in blood, suggesting blood repertoires may reflect thyroid immune responses. Sample size was not statistically predetermined, and blinding of investigators to group allocation was not performed. During validation, the model predicted progression to ophthalmopathy a median of approximately 6.5 months ahead of onset, with more than 60% sensitivity and almost 75% specificity.

The hyperthyroidism patients were between 18 and 65 years old and newly diagnosed, with a disease duration of less than 2 months. Exclusion was applied to patients with uncontrolled infections, other autoimmune diseases, pregnancy or lactation. Diagnoses were established on the basis of clinical symptoms, serum thyroxine and TRAb, thyroid ultrasound, and orbital computed tomography. Blood from progressor patients was collected at the time of first diagnosis with hyperthyroidism, before any ophthalmopathy symptoms had appeared. PBMCs were separated from roughly 10 ml of fresh peripheral blood using Ficoll-Paque density gradient centrifugation. Progressor patients were defined as those initially diagnosed with Graves' hyperthyroidism in whom ophthalmopathy developed during follow-up. Total RNA was extracted with Trizol reagent, and quality was checked on an Agilent 2100 Bioanalyzer. The CDR3 runs 18 residues from the cysteine to the phenylalanine. Only the CDR3 DNA stays, 54 bases, in frame from base 1. The CDR1 and CDR2 encoded by the germline V gene are MGHRA and YSYEKL. V is cut by 0 bases and J by 5 bases, and the space between the germline ends is 23 bases.

As concerns this clonotype: This clone's antigen is unknown. One base away there is no much larger clone; base qualities are not given.

The sequence derives from a woman between 50 and 59 years old with Graves' hyperthyroidism that later progressed to Graves' ophthalmopathy. The chain was built from TRBV4-1 and TRBJ2-7, with a tentative D call of TRBD1 or TRBD2, each matching 6 bases. Source material: blood. The nucleotide sequence is given as TGCGCCAGCAGCCAAGAATCCGGGGGCGGCAATCAGCCCCACGAGCAGTACTTC. Its translation reads: CASSQESGGGNQPHEQYF.